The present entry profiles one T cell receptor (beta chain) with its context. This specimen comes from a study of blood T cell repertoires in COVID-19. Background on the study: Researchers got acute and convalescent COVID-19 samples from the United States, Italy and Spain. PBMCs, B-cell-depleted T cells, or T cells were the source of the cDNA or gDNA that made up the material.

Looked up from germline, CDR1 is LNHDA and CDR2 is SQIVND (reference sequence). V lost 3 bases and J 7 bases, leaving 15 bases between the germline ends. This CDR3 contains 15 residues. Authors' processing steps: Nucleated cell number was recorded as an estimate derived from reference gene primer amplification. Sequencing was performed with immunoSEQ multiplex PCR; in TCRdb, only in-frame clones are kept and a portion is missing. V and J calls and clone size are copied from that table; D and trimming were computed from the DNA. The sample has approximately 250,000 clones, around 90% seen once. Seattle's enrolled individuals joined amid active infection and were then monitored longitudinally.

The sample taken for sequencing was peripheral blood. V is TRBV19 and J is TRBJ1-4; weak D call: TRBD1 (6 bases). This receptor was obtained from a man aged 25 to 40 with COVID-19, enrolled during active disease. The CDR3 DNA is TGTGCCAGTAGTATGTCCAGGGGAGTAGGTGAAAAACTGTTTTTT. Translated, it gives CASSMSRGVGEKLFF.